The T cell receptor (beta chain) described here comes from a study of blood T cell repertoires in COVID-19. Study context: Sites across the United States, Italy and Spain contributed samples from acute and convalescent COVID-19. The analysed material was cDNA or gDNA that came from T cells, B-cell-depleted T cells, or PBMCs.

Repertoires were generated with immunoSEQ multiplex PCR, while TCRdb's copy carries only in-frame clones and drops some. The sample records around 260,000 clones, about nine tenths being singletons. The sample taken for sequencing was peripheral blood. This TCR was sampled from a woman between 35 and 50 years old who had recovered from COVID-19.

As DNA, the CDR3 is TGCGCCAGCAGCCCTGGGACAGGGATGATAGATACGCAGTATTTT. Protein sequence: CASSPGTGMIDTQYF. This chain links TRBV5-1 with TRBJ2-3, with 9 bases that match TRBD1. The CDR3 is 15 residues long. Per germline, CDR1 SGHRS and CDR2 YFSETQ. Trimming cost V 4 bases and J 5 bases; bases outside gene matches: 8. The whole variable domain, filled in from reference TRBV5-1 and TRBJ2-3, reads KAGVTQTPRYLIKTRGQQVTLSCSPISGHRSVSWYQQTPGQGLQFLFEYFSETQRNKGNFPGRFSGRQFSNSRSEMNVSTLELGDSALYLCASSPGTGMIDTQYFGPGTRLTVL.